This is a list of T cell receptor beta chains from one sample in a study of shared clonotypes between healthy human individuals. This table comes from immunoSEQ multiplex PCR, and its TCRdb copy is limited to in-frame clones, with some not included. The table shows about 600,000 clones, with roughly 72% occurring only once. The material sequenced was PBMCs. Receptors were obtained from a woman aged 35 to 49 in good health. Some clones in this sample may be carry-over from other donors' samples. Each CDR3 is given with its conserved first and last residue. D genes are given only for firm matches. Only part of the rows carry a size: once, few, many, or a class if the clone is expanded.

abundance | d_gene | j_gene | v_gene | CDR3aa | CDR3nt
- | TRBD1 | TRBJ2-5 | TRBV9 | CASSPRTGGAWETQYF | TGTGCCAGCAGCCCCCGGACAGGGGGCGCGTGGGAGACCCAGTACTTC
- | TRBD1 | TRBJ1-5 | TRBV30 | CACSGGLGQPQHF | TGTGCCTGCTCAGGGGGCTTGGGTCAGCCCCAGCATTTT
- | TRBD1 | TRBJ1-2 | TRBV30 | CAYQLGQGYGYTF | TGTGCCTATCAATTGGGACAGGGCTATGGCTACACCTTC
once | TRBD1 | TRBJ2-3 | TRBV27 | CASSVTGAYTDTQYF | TGTGCCAGCAGTGTGACAGGGGCTTACACAGATACGCAGTATTTT
once | TRBD2 | TRBJ2-7 | TRBV7-6 | CASSRLAGYEQYF | TGTGCCAGCAGCCGACTAGCGGGGTACGAGCAGTACTTC
- | - | TRBJ1-2 | TRBV30 | CAWKLPPGQNYGYTF | TGTGCCTGGAAACTCCCCCCGGGCCAGAACTATGGCTACACCTTC
- | - | TRBJ1-2 | TRBV6-6 | CASSLGGDYGYTF | TGTGCCAGCAGTTTAGGGGGGGACTATGGCTACACCTTC
- | - | TRBJ2-7 | TRBV2 | CASSVERQYEQYF | TGTGCCAGCAGTGTAGAGAGGCAATACGAGCAGTACTTC
- | TRBD1 | TRBJ1-1 | TRBV5-6 | CASSFRGRHTEAFF | TGTGCCAGCAGCTTCAGGGGGCGCCACACTGAAGCTTTCTTT
- | TRBD1 | TRBJ2-6 | TRBV2 | CATTFRGFGANVLTF | TGTGCCACGACGTTCAGGGGGTTTGGGGCCAACGTCCTGACTTTC
- | - | TRBJ2-7 | TRBV27 | CASSPTPGGSSYEQYF | TGTGCCAGCAGCCCCACGCCAGGGGGGAGCTCCTACGAGCAGTACTTC
- | - | TRBJ1-1 | TRBV10-3 | CAISEGPPHEAFF | TGTGCCATCAGTGAGGGCCCGCCGCACGAAGCTTTCTTT
once | TRBD1 | TRBJ2-7 | TRBV7-9 | CASSPTGGADEQYF | TGTGCCAGCAGCCCGACAGGGGGCGCCGACGAGCAGTACTTC
- | - | TRBJ2-3 | TRBV5-1 | CASSLSGDTQYF | TGCGCCAGCAGCTTGTCGGGGGATACGCAGTATTTT
- | - | TRBJ2-1 | TRBV29-1 | CSVLLGRKYNEQFF | TGCAGCGTTCTGTTGGGGCGCAAGTACAATGAGCAGTTCTTC
- | TRBD2 | TRBJ2-1 | TRBV5-1 | CASSLAGREANEQFF | TGCGCCAGCAGCTTGGCCGGGAGGGAGGCCAATGAGCAGTTCTTC
- | - | TRBJ2-2 | TRBV7-2 | CASSLMPSSTGELFF | TGTGCCAGCAGCTTAATGCCTAGCTCCACCGGGGAGCTGTTTTTT
- | TRBD2 | TRBJ2-5 | TRBV10-2 | CASGRGETQYF | TGCGCCAGCGGGCGGGGGGAGACCCAGTACTTC
once | - | TRBJ2-4 | TRBV28 | CASSPRWGGGSNIQYF | TGTGCCAGCAGCCCGCGGTGGGGAGGGGGATCCAACATTCAGTACTTC
- | - | TRBJ1-5 | TRBV6-1 | CASSEQARLGNQPQHF | TGTGCCAGCAGTGAACAGGCTCGTTTAGGCAATCAGCCCCAGCATTTT
once | - | TRBJ1-1 | TRBV15 | CATSRHTEAFF | TGTGCCACCAGCAGGCACACTGAAGCTTTCTTT
- | - | TRBJ2-2 | TRBV7-8 | CASSLAVSAGELFF | TGTGCCAGCAGCTTAGCAGTGTCAGCCGGGGAGCTGTTTTTT
many | - | TRBJ1-2 | TRBV6-1 | CASRLDYGYTF | TGTGCCAGCCGCCTCGACTATGGCTACACCTTC
- | - | TRBJ2-2 | TRBV15 | CATSRATGELFF | TGTGCCACCAGCAGAGCAACCGGGGAGCTGTTTTTT
- | - | TRBJ2-5 | TRBV7-8 | CASSLAGPSGTQYF | TGTGCCAGCAGCTTAGCTGGGCCTTCCGGGACCCAGTACTTC
- | TRBD1 | TRBJ2-7 | TRBV6-5 | CASSRGQGASEQYF | TGTGCCAGCAGTCGCGGACAGGGGGCTTCCGAGCAGTACTTC
- | - | TRBJ1-5 | TRBV7-8 | CASSLGGVGDQPQHF | TGTGCCAGCAGTTTAGGCGGCGTGGGGGATCAGCCCCAGCATTTT